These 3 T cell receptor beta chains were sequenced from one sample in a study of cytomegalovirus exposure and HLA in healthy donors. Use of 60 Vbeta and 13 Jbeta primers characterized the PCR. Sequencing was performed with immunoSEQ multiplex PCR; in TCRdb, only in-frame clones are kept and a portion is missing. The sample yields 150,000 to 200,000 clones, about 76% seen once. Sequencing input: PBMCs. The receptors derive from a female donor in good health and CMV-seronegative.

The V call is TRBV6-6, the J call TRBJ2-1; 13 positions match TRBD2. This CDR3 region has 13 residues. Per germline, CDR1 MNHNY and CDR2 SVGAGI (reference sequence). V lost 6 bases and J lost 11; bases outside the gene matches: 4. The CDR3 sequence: CASRAGLAGKQFF. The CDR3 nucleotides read TGTGCCAGCAGGGCGGGACTAGCGGGGAAGCAGTTCTTC.

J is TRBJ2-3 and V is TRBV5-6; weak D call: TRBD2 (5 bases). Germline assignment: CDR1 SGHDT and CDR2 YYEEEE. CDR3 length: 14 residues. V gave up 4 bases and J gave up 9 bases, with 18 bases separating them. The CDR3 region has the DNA TGTGCCAGCAGCCCCGCGAGGACTTCAGGCACGCAGTATTTT. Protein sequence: CASSPARTSGTQYF.

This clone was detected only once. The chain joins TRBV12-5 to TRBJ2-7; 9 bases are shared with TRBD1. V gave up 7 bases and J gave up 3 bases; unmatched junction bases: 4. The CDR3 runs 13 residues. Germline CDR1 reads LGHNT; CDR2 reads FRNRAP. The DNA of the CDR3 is TGTGCTAGTGCCGTGACAGGGGGCTACGAGCAGTACTTC. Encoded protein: CASAVTGGYEQYF.